A selection of T cell receptor beta chains follows, all from one sample in a study of cytomegalovirus exposure and HLA in healthy donors. This table comes from immunoSEQ multiplex PCR, and its TCRdb copy is limited to in-frame clones, with some not included. The sample carries approximately 100,000 clones, around three quarters recorded once. Material for sequencing was PBMCs. These receptors all come from a female donor in good health and CMV-seropositive. The CDR3 runs from the conserved cysteine through the conserved F or W. A D gene is named only where the DNA matches it firmly. Clone sizes are given selectively: once, few, many, or a class where the clone is expanded.

v_call,clone_size,j_call,d_call,cdr3_nt,cdr3_aa
TRBV7-2,.,TRBJ2-7,.,TGTGCCAGCAGCCTAAGTAAAGGGGGTGTCGTCGAGCAGTACTTC,CASSLSKGGVVEQYF
TRBV9,once,TRBJ2-3,.,TGTGCCAGCAGCCGGGTCCGTGGGTCAGATACGCAGTATTTT,CASSRVRGSDTQYF
TRBV5-6,.,TRBJ1-6,.,TGTGCCAGCAGCTTGGACAGCTTTGTTGATTCACCCCTCCACTTT,CASSLDSFVDSPLHF
TRBV6-1,.,TRBJ1-4,.,TGTGCCAGCAGTGAACGGGGGATCGGTGAAAAACTGTTTTTT,CASSERGIGEKLFF
TRBV6-1,.,TRBJ2-1,.,TGTGCCAGCAGTGGGTCTGGGGGACTCCCTTTCAATGAGCAGTTCTTC,CASSGSGGLPFNEQFF
TRBV7-2,.,TRBJ2-7,TRBD2,TGTGCCAGCAGCTTAGAGGGGGTAGCGGGAGAGTACGAGCAGTACTTC,CASSLEGVAGEYEQYF
TRBV9,few,TRBJ2-4,TRBD1,TGTGCCAGCAGCGTGGGACAGGGTGGAAACATTCAGTACTTC,CASSVGQGGNIQYF
TRBV5-1,.,TRBJ2-1,.,TGCGCCAGCAGCTTGGCCGTCGGAGGGGGGGCTGAGCAGTTCTTC,CASSLAVGGGAEQFF
TRBV19,.,TRBJ1-1,TRBD1,TGTGCCAGCCAGAGTTCCGGGACAGGGGGCACTGAAGCTTTCTTT,CASQSSGTGGTEAFF
TRBV5-4,.,TRBJ2-1,.,TGTGCCAGCAGACCTGGACTCCCCTCCTACAATGAGCAGTTCTTC,CASRPGLPSYNEQFF
TRBV11-2,.,TRBJ1-2,TRBD1,TGTGCCAGCAGCTTAAGACAGGGACTCGATGGCTACACCTTC,CASSLRQGLDGYTF
TRBV5-6,.,TRBJ2-7,.,TGTGCCAGCAGCTTGGCGGCTGGGCACGACTCCTACGAGCAGTACTTC,CASSLAAGHDSYEQYF
TRBV7-2,.,TRBJ1-2,TRBD1,TGTGCCAGCAGCCAACAGGGGACAAACTATGGCTACACCTTC,CASSQQGTNYGYTF
TRBV19,.,TRBJ1-1,.,TGTGCCAGTAGTAAGGGACACTCCGGGACTGAAGCTTTCTTT,CASSKGHSGTEAFF
TRBV7-9,.,TRBJ2-7,TRBD2,TGTGCCAGCAGCAAACTAGCGACCTCCTACGAGCAGTACTTC,CASSKLATSYEQYF
TRBV30,.,TRBJ1-4,TRBD1,TGTGCCTGGAGTGTAGGGACAGGGTACGGGGAAAAACTGTTTTTT,CAWSVGTGYGEKLFF
TRBV30,.,TRBJ2-7,.,TGTGCCTGGACTTCAGGGGTCGAGCAGTACTTC,CAWTSGVEQYF
TRBV9,.,TRBJ1-2,.,TGTGCCAGCAGCGCCGGGATTGTGGGGAGTCGGGCTAACTATGGCTACACCTTC,CASSAGIVGSRANYGYTF
TRBV18,.,TRBJ1-1,.,TGTGCCAGCTCACCCCGCGACAGTCTGAACACTGAAGCTTTCTTT,CASSPRDSLNTEAFF
TRBV7-2,few,TRBJ1-1,.,TGTGCCAGCAGCCTCCGGACGGGGAGTGAAGCTTTCTTT,CASSLRTGSEAFF
TRBV7-4,.,TRBJ1-5,.,TGTGCCAGCAGCCTCAGGGCGGCCAATCAGCCCCAGCATTTT,CASSLRAANQPQHF
TRBV5-1,.,TRBJ2-7,.,TGCGCCAGCAGCTTAAAACCCGGCTACGAGCAGTACTTC,CASSLKPGYEQYF
TRBV6-5,.,TRBJ2-5,TRBD2,TGTGCCAGCAGCCAGGGACTAGCGGGGGGATTTGAGCAGTACTTC,CASSQGLAGGFEQYF
TRBV5-1,once,TRBJ2-7,TRBD2,TGCGCCAGCAGCCCGGGACTAGGACCGAGGGAGCAGTACTTC,CASSPGLGPREQYF